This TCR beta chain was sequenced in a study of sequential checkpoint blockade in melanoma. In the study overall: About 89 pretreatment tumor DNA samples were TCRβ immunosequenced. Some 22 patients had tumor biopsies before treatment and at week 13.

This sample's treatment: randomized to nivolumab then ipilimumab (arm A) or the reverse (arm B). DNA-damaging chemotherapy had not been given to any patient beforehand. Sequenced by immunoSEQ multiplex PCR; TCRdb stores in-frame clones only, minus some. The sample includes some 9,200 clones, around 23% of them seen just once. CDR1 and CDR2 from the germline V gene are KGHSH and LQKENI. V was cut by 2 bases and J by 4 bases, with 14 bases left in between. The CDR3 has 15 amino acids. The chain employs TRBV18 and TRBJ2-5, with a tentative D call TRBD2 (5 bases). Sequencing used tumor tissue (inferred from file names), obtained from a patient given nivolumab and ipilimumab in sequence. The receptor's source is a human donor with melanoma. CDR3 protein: CASSPSPIEGETQYF. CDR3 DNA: TGTGCCAGCTCACCATCTCCCATAGAGGGAGAGACCCAGTACTTC.